These T cell receptor beta chains were read from a single sample in a study of cytomegalovirus exposure and HLA in healthy donors. TCRdb keeps only in-frame clones here, not all; method: immunoSEQ multiplex PCR. The sample has just over 150,000 clones; 70% to 90% are singletons. Sample: PBMCs. These TCRs come from a woman aged 18 to 35 in good health and CMV-seronegative. The CDR3 runs from the conserved cysteine through the conserved F or W. Fields, in order: clone size, D gene, J gene, V gene, CDR3 protein, CDR3 DNA. D genes are given only for firm matches. Expanded clones are given a class, and other clones once, few, many or no size at all.

size: once
D: NA
J: TRBJ2-2
V: TRBV11-2
CDR3: CASRPRTAHGELFF
DNA: TGTGCCAGCAGACCCAGGACTGCCCACGGGGAGCTGTTTTTT

size: NA
D: NA
J: TRBJ2-2
V: TRBV5-1
CDR3: CASTIAGSSNTGELFF
DNA: TGCGCCAGCACGATTGCCGGGTCCTCGAACACCGGGGAGCTGTTTTTT

size: NA
D: NA
J: TRBJ2-3
V: TRBV5-1
CDR3: CASSLSSTQYF
DNA: TGCGCCAGCAGCTTGTCGAGTACGCAGTATTTT

size: NA
D: TRBD1
J: TRBJ1-1
V: TRBV28
CDR3: CASSLWVGGLTEAFF
DNA: TGTGCCAGCAGTTTATGGGTAGGGGGCCTCACTGAAGCTTTCTTT

size: NA
D: NA
J: TRBJ2-2
V: TRBV30
CDR3: CARRGDSNTGELFF
DNA: TGTGCCAGGAGGGGAGATAGTAACACCGGGGAGCTGTTTTTT

size: NA
D: TRBD2
J: TRBJ2-5
V: TRBV18
CDR3: CASSLTSGGLQETQYF
DNA: TGTGCCAGCTCACTGACTAGCGGGGGCCTCCAAGAGACCCAGTACTTC

size: NA
D: NA
J: TRBJ1-2
V: TRBV5-1
CDR3: CASSLEWAVDYGYTF
DNA: TGCGCCAGCAGCTTGGAATGGGCAGTCGACTATGGCTACACCTTC

size: NA
D: NA
J: TRBJ1-5
V: TRBV29-1
CDR3: CSVGDIDQPQHF
DNA: TGCAGCGTTGGGGACATCGATCAGCCCCAGCATTTT

size: NA
D: NA
J: TRBJ1-1
V: TRBV5-1
CDR3: CASSLGGTTQAFF
DNA: TGCGCCAGCAGCTTGGGCGGGACGACCCAAGCTTTCTTT

size: NA
D: TRBD2
J: TRBJ2-3
V: TRBV19
CDR3: CASRYGTRHTDTQYF
DNA: TGTGCCAGTAGGTACGGGACTAGACACACAGATACGCAGTATTTT

size: NA
D: NA
J: TRBJ2-7
V: TRBV2
CDR3: CASSPGISYEQYF
DNA: TGTGCCAGCAGCCCCGGGATCTCCTACGAGCAGTACTTC

size: NA
D: NA
J: TRBJ2-3
V: TRBV27
CDR3: CASSFRGTDTQYF
DNA: TGTGCCAGCAGTTTCCGCGGCACAGATACGCAGTATTTT

size: NA
D: NA
J: TRBJ1-5
V: TRBV19
CDR3: CASSMSGEGNQPQHF
DNA: TGTGCCAGTAGCATGTCCGGGGAGGGCAATCAGCCCCAGCATTTT

size: NA
D: TRBD2
J: TRBJ2-4
V: TRBV14
CDR3: CASSQGSSGGLLQYF
DNA: TGTGCCAGCAGCCAAGGTTCTAGCGGGGGGCTCCTTCAGTACTTC

size: NA
D: NA
J: TRBJ2-7
V: TRBV27
CDR3: CASRVGGGYEQYF
DNA: TGTGCCAGCAGGGTAGGGGGGGGCTACGAGCAGTACTTC

size: NA
D: NA
J: TRBJ1-2
V: TRBV5-4
CDR3: CASSIPGQNYGYTF
DNA: TGTGCCAGCAGCATCCCCGGACAAAACTATGGCTACACCTTC

size: NA
D: NA
J: TRBJ2-7
V: TRBV6-5
CDR3: CASSRPGTYEQYF
DNA: TGTGCCAGCAGTCGTCCCGGGACCTACGAGCAGTACTTC

size: NA
D: NA
J: TRBJ2-3
V: TRBV13
CDR3: CASSPNDSEEGTDTQYF
DNA: TGTGCCAGCAGCCCAAACGATTCAGAGGAGGGCACAGATACGCAGTATTTT

size: NA
D: TRBD1
J: TRBJ2-7
V: TRBV7-9
CDR3: CASSTRDRHIYEQYF
DNA: TGTGCCAGCAGCACCCGGGACAGACACATCTACGAGCAGTACTTC

size: NA
D: TRBD1
J: TRBJ1-2
V: TRBV6-5
CDR3: CASSSDRGYYGYTF
DNA: TGTGCCAGCAGTAGTGACAGGGGTTACTATGGCTACACCTTC

size: once
D: TRBD2
J: TRBJ2-7
V: TRBV28
CDR3: CASSLWGTSGSSYEQYF
DNA: TGTGCCAGCAGTTTATGGGGGACTAGCGGGAGCTCCTACGAGCAGTACTTC

size: NA
D: NA
J: TRBJ1-5
V: TRBV28
CDR3: CASSLAQGYQPQHF
DNA: TGTGCCAGCAGTTTGGCTCAGGGCTATCAGCCCCAGCATTTT

size: NA
D: TRBD2
J: TRBJ2-7
V: TRBV11-2
CDR3: CASSLSGNTLYEQYF
DNA: TGTGCCAGCAGCTTAAGCGGGAACACCCTTTACGAGCAGTACTTC

size: few
D: TRBD1
J: TRBJ2-7
V: TRBV28
CDR3: CASSFRTGGVGEQYF
DNA: TGTGCCAGCAGTTTCCGGACAGGGGGTGTAGGCGAGCAGTACTTC

size: NA
D: TRBD2
J: TRBJ2-2
V: TRBV25-1
CDR3: CASSGTSGGADTGELFF
DNA: TGTGCCAGCAGTGGAACTAGCGGGGGGGCCGACACCGGGGAGCTGTTTTTT

size: NA
D: NA
J: TRBJ2-1
V: TRBV6-1
CDR3: CASSVLTSSYNEQFF
DNA: TGTGCCAGCAGTGTACTTACTAGCTCCTACAATGAGCAGTTCTTC

size: NA
D: NA
J: TRBJ1-1
V: TRBV7-9
CDR3: CASSPPGNTEAFF
DNA: TGTGCCAGCAGCCCCCCCGGGAACACTGAAGCTTTCTTT

size: once
D: NA
J: TRBJ1-4
V: TRBV6-6
CDR3: CASSPSNEKLFF
DNA: TGTGCCAGCAGCCCCTCCAATGAAAAACTGTTTTTT

size: NA
D: NA
J: TRBJ2-3
V: TRBV19
CDR3: CASRRSGSTDTQYF
DNA: TGTGCCAGTAGGCGGAGCGGGAGCACAGATACGCAGTATTTT

size: NA
D: NA
J: TRBJ2-3
V: TRBV7-6
CDR3: CASSFQVGDTQYF
DNA: TGTGCCAGCAGCTTCCAGGTGGGCGATACGCAGTATTTT

size: NA
D: TRBD2
J: TRBJ2-7
V: TRBV9
CDR3: CASSESPGLAGGPLYEQYF
DNA: TGTGCCAGCAGCGAATCCCCTGGACTAGCGGGAGGGCCTCTCTACGAGCAGTACTTC

size: NA
D: TRBD1
J: TRBJ1-1
V: TRBV2
CDR3: CASSQQGGTEAFF
DNA: TGTGCCAGCAGTCAACAGGGGGGCACTGAAGCTTTCTTT

size: NA
D: TRBD2
J: TRBJ2-3
V: TRBV7-2
CDR3: CASSLSGGAPETDTQYF
DNA: TGTGCCAGCAGCTTAAGCGGGGGGGCCCCGGAAACAGATACGCAGTATTTT

size: NA
D: NA
J: TRBJ1-4
V: TRBV25-1
CDR3: CASRQGNEKLFF
DNA: TGTGCCAGCAGACAGGGTAATGAAAAACTGTTTTTT

size: NA
D: NA
J: TRBJ2-2
V: TRBV7-3
CDR3: CASSQGAGSTGELFF
DNA: TGTGCCAGCAGCCAAGGGGCCGGGAGCACCGGGGAGCTGTTTTTT

size: NA
D: TRBD1
J: TRBJ2-7
V: TRBV18
CDR3: CASSPSLLDRDRGYEQYF
DNA: TGTGCCAGCTCACCAAGTTTGTTGGATAGGGACAGGGGCTACGAGCAGTACTTC

size: once
D: NA
J: TRBJ2-3
V: TRBV5-1
CDR3: CASSLGSGGTDTQYF
DNA: TGCGCCAGCAGCTTGGGGAGTGGTGGCACAGATACGCAGTATTTT

size: NA
D: TRBD1
J: TRBJ2-7
V: TRBV4-3
CDR3: CASSQGTGGSGYEQYF
DNA: TGCGCCAGCAGCCAAGGGACAGGGGGTAGCGGGTACGAGCAGTACTTC

size: NA
D: TRBD2
J: TRBJ2-7
V: TRBV25-1
CDR3: CASSEGWREPYEQYF
DNA: TGTGCCAGCAGTGAAGGGTGGCGGGAGCCCTACGAGCAGTACTTC

size: NA
D: NA
J: TRBJ2-7
V: TRBV10-3
CDR3: CAIRFQGSYEQYF
DNA: TGTGCCATCAGGTTTCAGGGGAGCTACGAGCAGTACTTC

size: NA
D: NA
J: TRBJ1-2
V: TRBV6-6
CDR3: CAIVTDYGYTF
DNA: TGTGCCATCGTGACAGACTATGGCTACACCTTC

size: NA
D: TRBD1
J: TRBJ1-1
V: TRBV19
CDR3: CASSIGQGVCEAFF
DNA: TGTGCCAGTAGTATAGGCCAGGGGGTATGTGAAGCTTTCTTT

size: NA
D: NA
J: TRBJ1-2
V: TRBV6-5
CDR3: CASTKASGSSYGYTF
DNA: TGTGCCAGCACCAAGGCGTCGGGGAGCAGCTATGGCTACACCTTC

size: few
D: TRBD2
J: TRBJ2-2
V: TRBV5-4
CDR3: CASSLGGSGGTGELFF
DNA: TGTGCCAGCAGCTTGGGGGGCTCGGGGGGTACCGGGGAGCTGTTTTTT

size: NA
D: NA
J: TRBJ1-6
V: TRBV5-1
CDR3: CASTLLIQGNSPLHF
DNA: TGCGCCAGCACCCTGCTTATCCAGGGGAATTCACCCCTCCACTTT

size: NA
D: TRBD2
J: TRBJ2-1
V: TRBV27
CDR3: CASKLAGGDEQFF
DNA: TGTGCCAGCAAGCTAGCGGGAGGCGATGAGCAGTTCTTC

size: once
D: NA
J: TRBJ1-2
V: TRBV29-1
CDR3: CSVAIPGANYGYTF
DNA: TGCAGCGTGGCCATTCCGGGAGCTAACTATGGCTACACCTTC

size: NA
D: NA
J: TRBJ1-1
V: TRBV9
CDR3: CASSGRLGGEAFF
DNA: TGTGCCAGCAGCGGACGACTCGGCGGTGAAGCTTTCTTT

size: NA
D: NA
J: TRBJ2-7
V: TRBV18
CDR3: CASSPGADYEQYF
DNA: TGTGCCAGCTCACCAGGGGCTGACTACGAGCAGTACTTC

size: NA
D: NA
J: TRBJ2-5
V: TRBV19
CDR3: CASSIGTLYQETQYF
DNA: TGTGCCAGTAGTATCGGGACTCTGTACCAAGAGACCCAGTACTTC

size: NA
D: NA
J: TRBJ2-7
V: TRBV18
CDR3: CASSPGIGAYEQYF
DNA: TGTGCCAGCTCACCGGGTATAGGGGCCTACGAGCAGTACTTC